This entry lists 19 T cell receptor beta chains sequenced from one sample in a study of T cells in Graves' hyperthyroidism and ophthalmopathy. RNA transcripts yielded amplified TCR beta CDR3 regions. First-round RT-PCR of the TCR CDR3 relied on the HTBI primer set. TCRdb called the multiplex PCR reads again in MiXCR, with one record for every CDR3 protein. The sample holds some 300,000 distinct CDR3 sequences, 16% seen once. The sample taken for sequencing was blood. These receptors all come from a man aged 30-40 years with Graves' hyperthyroidism.

This clonotype was detected many times. CDR3 coding DNA: TGTGCCAGCGCCGCGGATAATGAAAAACTGTTTTTT. Translation: CASAADNEKLFF. V and J are TRBV2 and TRBJ1-4; D call uncertain. The V end lost 8 bases, the J end lost 4 bases, and 8 bases lay between the germline ends. Germline CDR1 reads SNHLY; CDR2 reads FYNNEI. The CDR3 length is 12 residues.

This clonotype was counted only a few times. The chain carries TRBV19 and TRBJ1-2; the match to TRBD1 covers 9 bases. CDR1 is LNHDA and CDR2 is SQIVND in the germline V gene (reference sequence). After removal of 5 bases from V and 3 bases from J, the junction contained 4 bases not matched to a gene. This CDR3 contains 14 residues. This CDR3 is CASSWTGVDYGYTF. In nucleotides, the CDR3 is TGTGCCAGTAGTTGGACAGGGGTTGACTATGGCTACACCTTC.

This clonotype was seen more than once but under ten times. At one of its ends the junction is not consistent with the germline gene, which may arise from a read error. This sequence joins TRBV12-3 or TRBV12-4 and TRBJ1-4; perhaps TRBD1 as D (5 bases). CDR3 length: 14 residues. CDR3 in DNA: TGTGCCAACAGTCCCGGGGGGACTAATGAAAAACTGTTTTTT. Protein sequence: CANSPGGTNEKLFF.

This clonotype has a count of ten or more. CDR3 coding DNA: TGTGCCAGCAGCTTAGCACATGAGCAGTTCTTC. This encodes CASSLAHEQFF. The chain employs TRBV28 and TRBJ2-1; D is ambiguous. The ends were cut back, 6 bases at V and 8 bases at J, with 8 bases in the middle. The CDR3 spans 11 residues. Germline values: CDR1 MDHEN, CDR2 SYDVKM. The full variable domain, its missing parts supplied by reference TRBV28 and TRBJ2-1, is DVKVTQSSRYLVKRTGEKVFLECVQDMDHENMFWYRQDPGLGLRLIYFSYDVKMKEKGDIPEGYSVSREKKERFSLILESASTNQTSMYLCASSLAHEQFFGPGTRLTVL.

This clonotype was seen many times. The chain combines TRBV28 with TRBJ2-7, with D perhaps matching TRBD1 or TRBD2 (6 bases each). This CDR3 has 17 amino acids. Germline V gives CDR1 MDHEN, CDR2 SYDVKM. V lost 5 bases, J lost 4 bases, and 24 bases lay in between. DNA for the CDR3: TGTGCCAGCAGTAGTTACCGGGGGCGAGTGATTAGGTACGAGCAGTACTTC. Amino acid sequence: CASSSYRGRVIRYEQYF.

The chain has TRBV19 and TRBJ1-4, with 8 bases aligning to TRBD1. The CDR3 has 14 amino acids. V trimming: 3 bases; J trimming: 4 bases; junction bases outside the gene matches: 1. Germline V CDR1 and CDR2: LNHDA, SQIVND (reference sequence). The CDR3 region is CASSITGGNEKLFF. CDR3 DNA sequence: TGTGCCAGTAGTATCACAGGGGGTAATGAAAAACTGTTTTTT. Drawing the rest from reference TRBV19 and TRBJ1-4, the complete variable domain is DGGITQSPKYLFRKEGQNVTLSCEQNLNHDAMYWYRQDPGQGLRLIYYSQIVNDFQKGDIAEGYSVSREKKESFPLTVTSAQKNPTAFYLCASSITGGNEKLFFGSGTQLSVL.

This clonotype was counted ten times or more. The chain links TRBV18 to TRBJ1-1; tentative D call: TRBD1 (5 bases). V gave up 3 bases and J gave up 3 bases, with 11 bases separating them. This CDR3 region has 14 residues. In germline, CDR1 is KGHSH, CDR2 LQKENI. This chain's CDR3 is CASSPWDLDTEAFF. In nucleotides, the CDR3 is TGTGCCAGCTCACCTTGGGACTTAGACACTGAAGCTTTCTTT. Using reference TRBV18 and TRBJ1-1 for the parts outside the CDR3, the full variable domain is NAGVMQNPRHLVRRRGQEARLRCSPMKGHSHVYWYRQLPEEGLKFMVYLQKENIIDESGMPKERFSAEFPKEGPSILRIQQVVRGDSAAYFCASSPWDLDTEAFFGQGTRLTVV.

This clonotype was counted between two and nine times. The chain is built from TRBV7-9 and TRBJ2-7; either TRBD1 or TRBD2 may fit D (6 bases each). The V end was cut by 2 bases, the J end by 5 bases, with 19 bases between. This CDR3 region has 16 residues. Germline-derived CDR1 and CDR2 are SEHNR and FQNEAQ (reference sequence). The CDR3 bases are TGTGCCAGCAGCTTATCCGTGGGGGGCGCGAGCGACGAGCAGTACTTC. Translation: CASSLSVGGASDEQYF.

This chain joins TRBV10-2 and TRBJ2-5; TRBD2 matches 8 bases. This CDR3 comprises 11 residues. The J segment lost 5 bases and the V segment lost 8 bases, leaving 1 base of the junction unmatched. CDR1 is WSHSY, CDR2 SAAADI, per germline. The CDR3: CASGGGETQYF. The CDR3 coding sequence is TGCGCCAGCGGCGGGGGGGAGACCCAGTACTTC.

The V and J genes are TRBV6-1 and TRBJ2-5, with 7 positions matching TRBD2. This CDR3 has 15 amino acids. Per germline, CDR1 MNHNS and CDR2 SASEGT. V shed 7 bases and J 4 bases; nucleotides not matched to a gene: 12. The CDR3 sequence: CASNPSGGVGETQYF. The CDR3 DNA is TGTGCCAGCAATCCCTCGGGGGGAGTAGGAGAGACCCAGTACTTC.

V is TRBV5-1 and J is TRBJ2-7; D gene unclear. Germline CDR1 reads SGHRS; CDR2 reads YFSETQ. The CDR3 extends over 14 amino acids. With 1 base removed from V and 5 bases from J, the gap between germline ends came to 13 bases. CDR3 residues: CASSLYDLGNEQYF. CDR3 nucleotides: TGCGCCAGCAGCTTGTATGACCTGGGAAACGAGCAGTACTTC.

This clonotype was seen a handful of times. The V call is TRBV3-1, the J call TRBJ2-2, with TRBD2 as a possible D gene (6 bases). The V and J ends lost 1 base and 5 bases respectively, with 11 bases between them. Germline V gives CDR1 LGHDT, CDR2 YNNKEL (reference sequence). The CDR3 length is 15 residues. The CDR3 sequence: CASSQGRLVTGELFF. As DNA, the CDR3 is TGTGCCAGCAGCCAAGGCCGACTAGTTACCGGGGAGCTGTTTTTT. Together with reference TRBV3-1 and TRBJ2-2, the CDR3 gives the full variable domain: DTAVSQTPKYLVTQMGNDKSIKCEQNLGHDTMYWYKQDSKKFLKIMFSYNNKELIINETVPNRFSPKSPDKAHLNLHINSLELGDSAVYFCASSQGRLVTGELFFGEGSRLTVL.

The sample holds many counts of this clonotype. The genes are TRBV7-8 and TRBJ1-5, with D possibly TRBD1 on 6 matching bases. The CDR3 has 14 residues. Deletions cut 4 bases from V and 6 bases from J, with 13 bases between. Germline CDR1 reads SGHVS; CDR2 reads FQNEAQ. CDR3 protein: CASSSSGGPQPQHF. CDR3 bases: TGTGCCAGCAGCTCCTCGGGGGGCCCTCAGCCCCAGCATTTT.

This clonotype was seen many times. The rearrangement joins TRBV3-1 to TRBJ1-6; 7 nucleotides match TRBD1. The CDR3 is 13 residues long. V dropped 5 bases and J dropped 8; count of bases not matched to a gene: 3. Germline CDR1 LGHDT, CDR2 YNNKEL (reference sequence). The CDR3 DNA is TGTGCCAGCAGCTCCGGGACAGATTCACCCCTCCACTTT. Protein product: CASSSGTDSPLHF. Using reference TRBV3-1 and TRBJ1-6 for the parts outside the CDR3, the full variable domain is DTAVSQTPKYLVTQMGNDKSIKCEQNLGHDTMYWYKQDSKKFLKIMFSYNNKELIINETVPNRFSPKSPDKAHLNLHINSLELGDSAVYFCASSSGTDSPLHFGNGTRLTVT.

This clonotype was observed at least ten times. This chain uses TRBV2 with TRBJ2-7, with TRBD1 identical over 8 bases. The V segment lost 5 bases and the J segment 6 bases; nucleotides outside the gene matches: 6. Germline CDR1 SNHLY, CDR2 FYNNEI. CDR3 length equals 13 residues. CDR3 DNA: TGTGCCAGCAGTAGGGGGGACAGGTCCGAGCAGTACTTC. Translation gives CASSRGDRSEQYF.

The chain is built from TRBV27 and TRBJ2-5, with D unresolved. The CDR3 has 13 amino acids. Germline V CDR1 and CDR2: MNHEY, SMNVEV (reference sequence). Trimming cost V 3 bases and J 2 bases, with 7 bases left between them. The DNA of the CDR3 is TGTGCCAGCAGTTTTCGGGCACAAGAGACCCAGTACTTC. Translating gives CASSFRAQETQYF.

This clonotype showed up just a few times. Germline is not matched at one junction end, which may reflect a read error. The genes are TRBV5-1 and TRBJ2-3; D unresolved. CDR1 is SGHRS and CDR2 is YFSETQ in the germline V gene. The CDR3 covers 13 residues. CDR3 protein: CASSLVGENTQYF. In DNA form, the CDR3 reads TGTGCCAGCAGCTTGGTGGGCGAAAATACGCAGTATTTT.

This clonotype was observed a handful of times. This chain connects TRBV7-2 to TRBJ2-7; no reliable D call. The CDR3 contains 11 residues. Germline CDR1 and CDR2: SGHTA and FQGNSA. Trimming left V 3 bases short and J 5 bases short, with 5 bases between. The CDR3 region has the DNA TGTGCCAGCAGCTTTGAGGACGAGCAGTACTTC. This codes for CASSFEDEQYF.

With regard to this clonotype: This may stem from a read error, because a much larger clone lies one nucleotide away. This chain connects TRBV6-5 to TRBJ2-7; D is uncertain. The CDR3 loop spans 11 amino acids. V was clipped by 8 bases and J by 2 bases, with 7 bases between them. CDR1 and CDR2 from the germline V gene are MNHEY and SVGAGI. The CDR3 DNA sequence: TGTGCCAGCTGGTACACCTACGAGCAGTACTTC. It encodes CASWYTYEQYF.